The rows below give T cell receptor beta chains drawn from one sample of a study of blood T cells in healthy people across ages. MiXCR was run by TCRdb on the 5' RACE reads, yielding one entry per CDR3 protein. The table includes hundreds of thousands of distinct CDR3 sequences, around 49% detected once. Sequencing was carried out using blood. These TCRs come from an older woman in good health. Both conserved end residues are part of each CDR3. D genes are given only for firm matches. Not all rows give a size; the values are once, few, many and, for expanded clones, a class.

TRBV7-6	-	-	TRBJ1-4	TGTGCCAGCAGCGACACGAGACGGTTTCTTAATGAAAAACTGTTTTTT	CASSDTRRFLNEKLFF
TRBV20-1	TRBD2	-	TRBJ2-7	TGCAGTGCTTTTAGCGGGGTGACCTCCTACGAGCAGTACTTC	CSAFSGVTSYEQYF
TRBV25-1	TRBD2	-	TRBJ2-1	TGTGCCAGCAGTAAGCGGGGATTCTACGAGCAGTTCTTC	CASSKRGFYEQFF
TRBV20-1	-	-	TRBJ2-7	TGCAGTGCTAAGTTTACCTACGAGCAGTACTTC	CSAKFTYEQYF
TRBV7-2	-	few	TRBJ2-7	TGTGCCAGCAGCTTAGTACAGCCCTACGAGCAGTACTTC	CASSLVQPYEQYF
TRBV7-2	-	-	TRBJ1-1	TGTGCCAGCATCGCACAGGTCGCTCTGAACACTGAAGCTTTCTTT	CASIAQVALNTEAFF
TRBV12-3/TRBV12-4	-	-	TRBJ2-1	TGTGCCAGCAGCACAGACGGATTATCCTACAATGAGCAGTTCTTC	CASSTDGLSYNEQFF
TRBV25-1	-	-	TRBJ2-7	TGTGCCAGCAGTGACGGCAGAACCTACGAGCAGTACTTC	CASSDGRTYEQYF
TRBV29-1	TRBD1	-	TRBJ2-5	TGCAGCGTCGCGACCCGGGACAGAGAGACCCAGTACTTC	CSVATRDRETQYF
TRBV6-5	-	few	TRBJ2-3	TGTGCCAGCAGATCCGGGAGACCCAGCACAGATACGCAGTATTTT	CASRSGRPSTDTQYF
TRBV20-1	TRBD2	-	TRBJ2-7	TGCAGTGCTAGAGACGGTAGCGGGAGCACCGAGCAGTACTTC	CSARDGSGSTEQYF
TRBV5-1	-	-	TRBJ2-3	TGCGCCAGCAGCTTGTTGAGTGGGCAGGGTCGAGCAGATACGCAGTATTTT	CASSLLSGQGRADTQYF
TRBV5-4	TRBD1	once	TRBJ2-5	TGTGCCAGCAGCACCAGACAGGGAGATTGGAAAGAGACCCAGTACTTC	CASSTRQGDWKETQYF
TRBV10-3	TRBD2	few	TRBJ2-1	TGTGCCATCAGCGGGACTAGCGGGAGGGGAGTGGTCAATGAGCAGTTCTTC	CAISGTSGRGVVNEQFF
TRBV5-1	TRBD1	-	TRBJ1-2	TGCGCCAGCAGCTTCGGACAGGTTTACTATGGCTACACCTTC	CASSFGQVYYGYTF
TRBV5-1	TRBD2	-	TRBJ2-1	TGCGCCAGCAGCTTGGACACGTCGGGGGGGAGTGAGCAGTTCTTC	CASSLDTSGGSEQFF
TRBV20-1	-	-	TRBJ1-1	TGCAGTGCTAGGGGCCGGGCTAAGACCACTGAAGCTTTCTTT	CSARGRAKTTEAFF
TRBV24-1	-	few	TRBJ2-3	TGTGCCACCAGTGATTCTGACGGGAGACCCACAGATACGCAGTATTTT	CATSDSDGRPTDTQYF
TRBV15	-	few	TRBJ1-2	TGTGCCACCAGCAGAGATCTAAGCACAGGGAATGGCTACACCTTC	CATSRDLSTGNGYTF
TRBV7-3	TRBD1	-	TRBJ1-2	TGTGCCAGCAGGCCGGGACAGGGAGTCTATGGCTACACCTTC	CASRPGQGVYGYTF
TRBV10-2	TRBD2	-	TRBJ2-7	TGCGCCAGCAACCCGAGAGGGACTAGCGGTTCCTACGAGCAGTACTTC	CASNPRGTSGSYEQYF
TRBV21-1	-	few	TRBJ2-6	TGTGCCAGCGTCTCGAGGAATGGGGCCAACGTCCTGACTTTC	CASVSRNGANVLTF
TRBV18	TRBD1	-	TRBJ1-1	TGTGCCAGCTCAAAACAGGGGACTAACACTGAAGCTTTCTTT	CASSKQGTNTEAFF
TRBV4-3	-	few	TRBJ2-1	TGCGCCAGCAGCCAAGGACCAAACCCGCCGAATACATACAATGAGCAGTTCTTC	CASSQGPNPPNTYNEQFF
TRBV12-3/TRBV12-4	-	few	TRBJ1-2	TGTGCCAGCACCGCGGGCCTCAATGGCTACACCTTC	CASTAGLNGYTF
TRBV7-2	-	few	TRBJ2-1	TGTGCCAGCAGCTTAGCGAGGGGGGATTTTGTGAATGAGCAGTTCTTC	CASSLARGDFVNEQFF
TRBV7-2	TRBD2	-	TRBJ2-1	TGTGCCAGCAGCTTAGGTACGACTAGCAGATACAATGAGCAGTTCTTC	CASSLGTTSRYNEQFF
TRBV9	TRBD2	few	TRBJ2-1	TGTGCCAGCAGCGCCGGGACTAGCGCTTCAAATGAGCAGTTCTTC	CASSAGTSASNEQFF
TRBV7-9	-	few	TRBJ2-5	TGTGCCAGCAGCTTACTCAGGGGACATGAGCAGTACTTC	CASSLLRGHEQYF
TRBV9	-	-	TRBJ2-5	TGTGCCAGCAGCGTAGAGGGGATCAGGGAGACCCAGTACTTC	CASSVEGIRETQYF
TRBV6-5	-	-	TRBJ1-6	TGTGCCAGCAGTTACTCGGGGAATTCACCCCTCCACTTT	CASSYSGNSPLHF
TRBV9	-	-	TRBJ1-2	TGTGCCAGCAGCGTAACAGCCCTCAACTATGGCTACACCTTC	CASSVTALNYGYTF
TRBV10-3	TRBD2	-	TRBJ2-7	TGTGCCATCGGGGGGATGGGACTAGCGGGAGGGCCTCCCTCCTACGAGCAGTACTTC	CAIGGMGLAGGPPSYEQYF
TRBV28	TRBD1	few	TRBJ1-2	TGTGCCAGCCACGACAGGGGATCGGGCTACACCTTC	CASHDRGSGYTF
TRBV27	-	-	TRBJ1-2	TGTGCCAGCAGTTTACGGGCAGGGTTGGGTGGCTACACCTTC	CASSLRAGLGGYTF
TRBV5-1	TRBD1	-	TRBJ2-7	TGCGCCAGCAGCTTAACTACGATTGGACAGGGGGGCAGCGGCGAGCAGTACTTC	CASSLTTIGQGGSGEQYF
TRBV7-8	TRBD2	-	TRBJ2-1	TGTGCCAGCAGCCCCACCGGGACTAGCGGGCTTTACAATGAGCAGTTCTTC	CASSPTGTSGLYNEQFF
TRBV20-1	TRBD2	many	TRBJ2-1	TGCAGTGCGTCGACTAGCGGGACTTACAATGAGCAGTTCTTC	CSASTSGTYNEQFF
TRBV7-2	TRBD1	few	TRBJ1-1	TGTGCCAGCAGCTTGGGGGCAGGGGGCACTGAAGCTTTCTTT	CASSLGAGGTEAFF
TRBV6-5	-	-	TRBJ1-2	TGTGCCAGCAGTTACTCAAGTGCCGGGAAAGATGGCTACACCTTC	CASSYSSAGKDGYTF
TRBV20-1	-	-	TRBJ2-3	TGCAGTGCCTGGGGTCCCCCTCGCCCGGGGATGAAAACAGATACGCAGTATTTT	CSAWGPPRPGMKTDTQYF
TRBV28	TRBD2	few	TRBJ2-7	TGTGCCACCTCCCGGGCCGGGGGGCTAGCGGGAGGCTCTAGTTATGAGCAGTACTTC	CATSRAGGLAGGSSYEQYF
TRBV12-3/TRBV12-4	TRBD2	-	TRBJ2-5	TGTGCCAGCTCCAAACCTACGGGACTACAAGAGACCCAGTACTTC	CASSKPTGLQETQYF
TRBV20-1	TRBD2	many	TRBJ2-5	TGCAGTGCTAGTACCAGCGGGATAGGGGAGGAGACCCAGTACTTC	CSASTSGIGEETQYF
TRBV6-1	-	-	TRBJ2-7	TGTGCCAGCAGTGAAGCGTCGCACGAGCAGTACTTC	CASSEASHEQYF
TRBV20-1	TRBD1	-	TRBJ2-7	TGCAGTGCGCCAGGGGGCCCGAGACCCTACGAGCAGTACTTC	CSAPGGPRPYEQYF
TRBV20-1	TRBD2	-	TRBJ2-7	TGCAGTGCTAGATTTAGCGGGGTCCCACGGAACGAGCAGTACTTC	CSARFSGVPRNEQYF
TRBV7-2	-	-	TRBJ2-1	TGTGCCAGCAGCTTAGCTGCAAATTCTTACAATGAGCAGTTCTTC	CASSLAANSYNEQFF
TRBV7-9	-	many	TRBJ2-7	TGTGCCAGCAGCTCCAGGGACGAGCAGTACTTC	CASSSRDEQYF
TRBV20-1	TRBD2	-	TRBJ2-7	TGCAGTGCTAGCAACGGGAGGACATCCTACGAGCAGTACTTC	CSASNGRTSYEQYF
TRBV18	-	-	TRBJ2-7	TGTGCCAGCTCACCCACCACCGGACTAAAATCCTACGAGCAGTACTTC	CASSPTTGLKSYEQYF
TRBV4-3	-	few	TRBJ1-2	TGCGCCAGCAGCCAAGTCACGGGAAACTATGGCTACACCTTC	CASSQVTGNYGYTF
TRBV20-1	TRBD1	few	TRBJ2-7	TGCAGCGCACAGGGGATCCCCTACGAGCAGTACTTC	CSAQGIPYEQYF
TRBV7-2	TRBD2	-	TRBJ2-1	TGTGCCAGCAGCTTACGTCCTAGCGGGAGGGTTATTAACTATGAGCAGTTCTTC	CASSLRPSGRVINYEQFF
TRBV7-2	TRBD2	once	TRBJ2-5	TGTGCCAGCACAACTAGCGGGGGTCCCTACGAACAGTACTTC	CASTTSGGPYEQYF
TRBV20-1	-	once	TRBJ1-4	TGCAGTGCTAGAGGGGGTCCGGAACGAGGAGAAAAACTGTTTTTT	CSARGGPERGEKLFF
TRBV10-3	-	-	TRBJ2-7	TGTGCCATCAGTGATAGACAATCCTACGAGCAGTACTTC	CAISDRQSYEQYF
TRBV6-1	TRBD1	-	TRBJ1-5	TGTGCCAGCAGTGTTACCGGGACAGGGGTTAGCAATCAGCCCCAGCATTTT	CASSVTGTGVSNQPQHF
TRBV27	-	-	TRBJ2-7	TGTGCCAGCAGTTTATCGACGAATGGGGGCGAGCAGTACTTC	CASSLSTNGGEQYF